Listed below are T cell receptor beta chains from one sample, sequenced in a study of cytomegalovirus exposure and HLA in healthy donors. Clones were sequenced by immunoSEQ multiplex PCR, and TCRdb holds only the in-frame ones, with some missing. This table holds approximately 130,000 clones, around 72% found once. Sequenced sample: PBMCs. These receptors all stem from a man between 50 and 59 years old in good health and CMV-seropositive. The CDR3 runs from the conserved cysteine through the conserved F or W. The order of the fields is J gene, clone size, D gene, CDR3 length, V gene, CDR3 protein, CDR3 DNA. D genes are given only for firm matches. Expanded clones are given a class, and other clones once, few, many or no size at all.

J gene: TRBJ1-5; clone size: -; D gene: -; CDR3 length: 10; V gene: TRBV19; CDR3 protein: CASSYQPQHF; CDR3 DNA: TGTGCCAGCTCCTATCAGCCCCAGCATTTT
J gene: TRBJ2-1; clone size: -; D gene: TRBD2; CDR3 length: 13; V gene: TRBV15; CDR3 protein: CATSTALGGEQFF; CDR3 DNA: TGTGCCACCAGCACCGCCCTCGGGGGGGAGCAGTTCTTC
J gene: TRBJ1-3; clone size: few; D gene: -; CDR3 length: 16; V gene: TRBV6-5; CDR3 protein: CASSYSPYASGNTIYF; CDR3 DNA: TGTGCCAGCAGTTACTCCCCCTACGCGTCTGGAAACACCATATATTTT
J gene: TRBJ1-2; clone size: once; D gene: -; CDR3 length: 13; V gene: TRBV19; CDR3 protein: CASRQGASYGYTF; CDR3 DNA: TGTGCCAGTAGACAGGGCGCGAGCTATGGCTACACCTTC
J gene: TRBJ1-1; clone size: -; D gene: TRBD1; CDR3 length: 14; V gene: TRBV2; CDR3 protein: CASRGDRAASGAFF; CDR3 DNA: TGTGCCAGCAGGGGGGACAGGGCAGCCTCTGGGGCTTTCTTT
J gene: TRBJ2-1; clone size: -; D gene: -; CDR3 length: 13; V gene: TRBV25-1; CDR3 protein: CATLLVLTNEQFF; CDR3 DNA: TGTGCCACCCTACTAGTATTGACGAATGAGCAGTTCTTC
J gene: TRBJ2-6; clone size: -; D gene: -; CDR3 length: 16; V gene: TRBV27; CDR3 protein: CASSFEAARGANVLTF; CDR3 DNA: TGTGCCAGCAGTTTTGAGGCTGCCAGAGGGGCCAACGTCCTGACTTTC
J gene: TRBJ2-7; clone size: -; D gene: -; CDR3 length: 15; V gene: TRBV6-1; CDR3 protein: CASSLPFTVTYEQYF; CDR3 DNA: TGTGCCAGCAGTTTACCGTTTACAGTTACCTACGAGCAGTACTTC
J gene: TRBJ2-7; clone size: -; D gene: -; CDR3 length: 16; V gene: TRBV27; CDR3 protein: CASSLWTNGGSYEQYF; CDR3 DNA: TGTGCCAGCAGTTTATGGACTAACGGGGGCTCCTACGAGCAGTACTTC
J gene: TRBJ1-1; clone size: -; D gene: TRBD1; CDR3 length: 15; V gene: TRBV6-6; CDR3 protein: CASSSSRGMNTEAFF; CDR3 DNA: TGTGCCAGCAGCTCCTCCAGGGGGATGAACACTGAAGCTTTCTTT
J gene: TRBJ2-7; clone size: -; D gene: TRBD1; CDR3 length: 16; V gene: TRBV11-2; CDR3 protein: CASTPAPGQASYEQYF; CDR3 DNA: TGTGCCAGCACCCCGGCTCCGGGACAGGCCTCCTACGAGCAGTACTTC
J gene: TRBJ2-3; clone size: -; D gene: -; CDR3 length: 15; V gene: TRBV19; CDR3 protein: CASSMGRDRTDTQYF; CDR3 DNA: TGTGCCAGTAGTATGGGGCGAGATCGCACAGATACGCAGTATTTT
J gene: TRBJ2-7; clone size: few; D gene: -; CDR3 length: 14; V gene: TRBV6-1; CDR3 protein: CASIGPPGRDEQYF; CDR3 DNA: TGTGCCAGCATCGGACCCCCCGGCAGGGACGAGCAGTACTTC
J gene: TRBJ2-7; clone size: -; D gene: TRBD1; CDR3 length: 14; V gene: TRBV18; CDR3 protein: CASSRDRGFNEQYF; CDR3 DNA: TGTGCCAGCTCACGGGACAGGGGATTTAACGAGCAGTACTTC
J gene: TRBJ2-2; clone size: -; D gene: TRBD2; CDR3 length: 15; V gene: TRBV28; CDR3 protein: CASSSLAGSTGELFF; CDR3 DNA: TGTGCCAGCAGTTCCTTAGCGGGGTCCACCGGGGAGCTGTTTTTT
J gene: TRBJ1-1; clone size: -; D gene: -; CDR3 length: 12; V gene: TRBV7-2; CDR3 protein: CASSMDSMEAFF; CDR3 DNA: TGTGCCAGCAGCATGGACAGTATGGAAGCTTTCTTT
J gene: TRBJ2-7; clone size: -; D gene: TRBD1; CDR3 length: 14; V gene: TRBV18; CDR3 protein: CASSPGQGEGEQYF; CDR3 DNA: TGTGCCAGCTCACCCGGACAGGGGGAGGGCGAGCAGTACTTC
J gene: TRBJ1-1; clone size: -; D gene: TRBD1; CDR3 length: 16; V gene: TRBV29-1; CDR3 protein: CSVEGRMGQGHTEAFF; CDR3 DNA: TGCAGCGTTGAAGGGAGGATGGGACAGGGTCACACTGAAGCTTTCTTT
J gene: TRBJ1-5; clone size: -; D gene: TRBD1; CDR3 length: 15; V gene: TRBV29-1; CDR3 protein: CSVAPPGQGFQPQHF; CDR3 DNA: TGCAGCGTAGCCCCCCCGGGACAGGGATTTCAGCCCCAGCATTTT
J gene: TRBJ2-2; clone size: -; D gene: TRBD1; CDR3 length: 16; V gene: TRBV4-1; CDR3 protein: CASSSTLQGGTGELFF; CDR3 DNA: TGCGCCAGCAGCTCCACCCTACAGGGGGGCACCGGGGAGCTGTTTTTT
J gene: TRBJ2-3; clone size: -; D gene: -; CDR3 length: 11; V gene: TRBV19; CDR3 protein: CASSSVNTQYF; CDR3 DNA: TGTGCCAGTAGCTCTGTAAATACGCAGTATTTT
J gene: TRBJ2-3; clone size: -; D gene: TRBD1; CDR3 length: 15; V gene: TRBV9; CDR3 protein: CASSAGTGSEDTQYF; CDR3 DNA: TGTGCCAGCAGCGCCGGGACAGGGAGTGAAGATACGCAGTATTTT
J gene: TRBJ1-2; clone size: once; D gene: -; CDR3 length: 15; V gene: TRBV5-8; CDR3 protein: CASSDFRGANYGYTF; CDR3 DNA: TGTGCCAGCAGCGATTTTCGGGGAGCTAACTATGGCTACACCTTC
J gene: TRBJ1-1; clone size: few; D gene: -; CDR3 length: 13; V gene: TRBV28; CDR3 protein: CASNRGMNTEAFF; CDR3 DNA: TGTGCCAGCAATCGGGGGATGAACACTGAAGCTTTCTTT
J gene: TRBJ2-7; clone size: -; D gene: -; CDR3 length: 14; V gene: TRBV2; CDR3 protein: CASSERLGVNEQYF; CDR3 DNA: TGTGCCAGCAGTGAGCGGTTAGGGGTCAACGAGCAATACTTC